This T cell receptor (beta chain) was captured in a study of OX40 agonist ivuxolimab in advanced cancers. Repertoires were generated with immunoSEQ multiplex PCR, while TCRdb's copy carries only in-frame clones and drops some. The sample has some 100,000 clones, roughly 90% seen once. Findings and caveats of the study: CD8+ T cells showed, on average, more clonal expansion than CD4+ cells.

Trimming cost V 7 bases and J 2 bases, with 12 bases left between them. Looked up from germline, CDR1 is SGHRS and CDR2 is YFSETQ. This CDR3 is built from 13 residues. A note on this clone: No antigen is known for it.

The TCR was taken from an adult with an advanced solid tumor such as melanoma, head and neck, liver or kidney cancer. This sequence joins TRBV5-1 and TRBJ1-2; the D gene is possibly TRBD1 (5 bases). The sequencing used CD4+ or CD8+ T cells sorted from blood, collected in a trial of the OX40 agonist ivuxolimab. The CDR3 nucleotides read TGCGCCAGCGGACTGACAGCCAACTATGGCTACACCTTC. Its translation: CASGLTANYGYTF.